This T cell receptor (beta chain) was found in a study of PD-1 blockade in classical Hodgkin lymphoma. Data came from immunoSEQ multiplex PCR; TCRdb stores just in-frame clones and leaves some out. The sample has over 25,000 clones, more than 70% seen once; the top ten hold roughly 0.35%. This clone was counted a single time. This sample's time point: newly diagnosed, previously untreated cHL patient sample. With magnetic negative selection, CD4+ T cells were purified from PBMCs that had been thawed. Peripheral samples used as comparators were newly diagnosed, untreated classical Hodgkin lymphoma PBMCs. The CDR3 length is 14 residues. Per the germline V gene, CDR1 is MDHEN and CDR2 is SYDVKM. The J segment lost 5 bases and the V segment lost 4 bases, leaving 2 bases of the junction unmatched.

The receptor was derived from a human donor with classical Hodgkin lymphoma. Sequencing was performed on CD4+ T cells from blood. The gene calls are TRBV28 and TRBJ2-5, with 12 bases matching TRBD2. The CDR3 spells CASSWTSGIETQYF. CDR3 sequence (DNA): TGTGCCAGCAGTTGGACTAGCGGGATTGAGACCCAGTACTTC.